The 2 T cell receptor beta chains listed next were all sequenced from one sample in a study of patients and donors after allogeneic stem cell transplantation. TCRdb fed the RT-PCR reads into MiXCR, producing one record per CDR3 protein. The sample gives about a million distinct CDR3 sequences, 18% of which show up once; roughly 6% is in the top ten. Sequencing was done on a sample of blood, either unsorted or a sorted T cell fraction (not recorded which). Receptors were obtained from a human donor who was either an allogeneic HSCT recipient or a stem cell or donor lymphocyte infusion donor (not recorded which). It is not recorded whose cells these are; they may come from a transplant donor.

This clonotype was recorded at least ten times. CDR3 in amino acids: CASRDGNTEAFF. CDR3 coding DNA: TGTGCCAGCAGGGACGGTAACACTGAAGCTTTCTTT. This chain joins TRBV25-1 and TRBJ1-1; D is undetermined. Germline CDR1 reads MGHDK; CDR2 reads SYGVNS. Trimming left V 6 bases short and J 2 bases short, with 7 bases between. The CDR3 length is 12 residues.

The table lists this clonotype with a few counts. The chain is built from TRBV6-2 or TRBV6-3 and TRBJ1-2; 7 bases match TRBD1. The V and J ends lost 5 bases and 8 bases, in that order; junction bases with no gene match: 14. Germline V lookup: CDR1 MNHEY, CDR2 SVGEGT. The CDR3 runs to 15 residues. The CDR3 loop reads CASSRMDRRQGGYTF. The CDR3 bases are TGTGCCAGCAGTAGGATGGACAGGAGGCAAGGAGGCTACACCTTC.